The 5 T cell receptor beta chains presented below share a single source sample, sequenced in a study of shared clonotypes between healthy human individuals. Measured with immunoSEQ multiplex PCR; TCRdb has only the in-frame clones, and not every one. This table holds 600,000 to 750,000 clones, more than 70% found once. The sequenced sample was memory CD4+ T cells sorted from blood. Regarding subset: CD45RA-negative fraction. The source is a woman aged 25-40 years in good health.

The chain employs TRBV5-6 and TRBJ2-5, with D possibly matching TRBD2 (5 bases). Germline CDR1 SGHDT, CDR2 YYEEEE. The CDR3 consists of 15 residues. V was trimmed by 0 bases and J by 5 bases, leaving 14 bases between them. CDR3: CASSLEEESWETQYF. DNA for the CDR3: TGTGCCAGCAGCTTGGAGGAGGAGAGTTGGGAGACCCAGTACTTC.

In DNA form, the CDR3 reads TGTGCCAGCCTCTCAGGAGGACCGCTCCGTAACGAGCAGTACTTC. Translated: CASLSGGPLRNEQYF. V gene TRBV6-1 combines with J gene TRBJ2-7; D might be TRBD2 (5 bases). The CDR3 length is 15 residues. Trimming removed 8 bases from V and 5 bases from J, with 22 bases in between. CDR1 is MNHNS and CDR2 is SASEGT in the germline V gene.

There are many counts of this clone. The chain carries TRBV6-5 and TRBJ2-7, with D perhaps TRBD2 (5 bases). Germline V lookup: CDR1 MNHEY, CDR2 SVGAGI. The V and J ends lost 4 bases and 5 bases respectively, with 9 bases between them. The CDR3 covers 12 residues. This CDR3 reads CASSSRRNEQYF. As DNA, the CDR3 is TGTGCCAGCAGTTCTAGGAGGAACGAGCAGTACTTC.

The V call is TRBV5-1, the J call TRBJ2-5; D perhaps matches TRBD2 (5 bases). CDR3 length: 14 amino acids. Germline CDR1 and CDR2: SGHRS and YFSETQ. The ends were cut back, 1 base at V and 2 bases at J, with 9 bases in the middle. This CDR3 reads CASSLLAMQETQYF. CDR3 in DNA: TGCGCCAGCAGCTTGCTAGCAATGCAAGAGACCCAGTACTTC.

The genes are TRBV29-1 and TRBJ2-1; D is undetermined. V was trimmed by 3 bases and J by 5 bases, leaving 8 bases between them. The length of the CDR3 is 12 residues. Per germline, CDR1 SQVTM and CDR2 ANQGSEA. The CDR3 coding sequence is TGCAGCGTTGACTCTACCCACAATGAGCAGTTCTTC. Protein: CSVDSTHNEQFF.